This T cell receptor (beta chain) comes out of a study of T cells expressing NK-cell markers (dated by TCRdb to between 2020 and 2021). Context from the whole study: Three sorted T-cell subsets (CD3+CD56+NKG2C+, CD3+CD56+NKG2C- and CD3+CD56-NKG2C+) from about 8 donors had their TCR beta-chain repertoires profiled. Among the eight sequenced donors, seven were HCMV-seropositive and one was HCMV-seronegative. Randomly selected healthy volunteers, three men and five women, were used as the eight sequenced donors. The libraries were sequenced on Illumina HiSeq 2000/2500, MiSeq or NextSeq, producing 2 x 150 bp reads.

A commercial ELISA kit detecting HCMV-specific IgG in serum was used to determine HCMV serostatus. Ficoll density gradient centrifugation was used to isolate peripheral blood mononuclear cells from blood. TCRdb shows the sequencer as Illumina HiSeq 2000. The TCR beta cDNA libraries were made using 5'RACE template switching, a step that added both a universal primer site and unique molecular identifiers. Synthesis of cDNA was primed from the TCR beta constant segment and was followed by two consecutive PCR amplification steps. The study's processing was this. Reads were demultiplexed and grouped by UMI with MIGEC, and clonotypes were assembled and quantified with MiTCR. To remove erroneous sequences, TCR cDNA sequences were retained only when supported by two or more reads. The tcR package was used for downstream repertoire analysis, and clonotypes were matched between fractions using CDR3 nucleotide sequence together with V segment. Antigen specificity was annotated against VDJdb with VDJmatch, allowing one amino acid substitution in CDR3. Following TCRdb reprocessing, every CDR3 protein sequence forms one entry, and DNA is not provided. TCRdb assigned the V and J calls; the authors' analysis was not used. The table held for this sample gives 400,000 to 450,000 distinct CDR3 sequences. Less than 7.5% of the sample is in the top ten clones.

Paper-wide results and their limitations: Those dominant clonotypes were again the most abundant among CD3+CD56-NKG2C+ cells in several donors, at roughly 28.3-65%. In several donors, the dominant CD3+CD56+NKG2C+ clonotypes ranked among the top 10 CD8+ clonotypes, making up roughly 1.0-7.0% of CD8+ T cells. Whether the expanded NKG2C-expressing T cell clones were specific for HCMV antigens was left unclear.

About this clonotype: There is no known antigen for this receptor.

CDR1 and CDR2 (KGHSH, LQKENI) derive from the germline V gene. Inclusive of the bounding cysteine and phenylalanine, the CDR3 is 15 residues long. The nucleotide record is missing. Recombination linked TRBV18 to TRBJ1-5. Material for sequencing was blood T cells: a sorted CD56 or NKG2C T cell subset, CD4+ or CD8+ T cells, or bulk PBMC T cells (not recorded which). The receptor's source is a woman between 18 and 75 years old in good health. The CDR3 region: CASSLLRDSNQPQHF.